Listed below are T cell receptor beta chains from one sample, sequenced in a study of blood T cell repertoires in COVID-19. Produced via immunoSEQ multiplex PCR; TCRdb's table is partial and in-frame only. The table has about 300,000 clones, 70% to 90% seen once; the top ten hold approximately 5%. Specimen: PBMCs or T cells enriched from blood (not recorded which). Source of these receptors: a woman aged 30 to 39 who had recovered from COVID-19. Both conserved end residues are part of each CDR3. Each record gives: V gene, clone size, J gene, D gene, CDR3 DNA, CDR3 protein. A D gene is named only where the DNA matches it firmly. Clone size, where shown, is once, few, many, or a class for clones that have expanded.

v_call: TRBV14; clone_size: NA; j_call: TRBJ1-6; d_call: TRBD1; cdr3_nt: TGTGCCAGCAGCTACCGACAGGGCAATTCACCCCTCCACTTT; cdr3_aa: CASSYRQGNSPLHF
v_call: TRBV19; clone_size: NA; j_call: TRBJ2-1; d_call: TRBD2; cdr3_nt: TGTGCCAGTAGTATCATGGCTAGCGGGGGGCCCGGGGGCAATGAGCAGTTCTTC; cdr3_aa: CASSIMASGGPGGNEQFF
v_call: TRBV12-3/TRBV12-4; clone_size: NA; j_call: TRBJ1-2; d_call: NA; cdr3_nt: TGTGCCAGCAGGAGACAGCCCAACTATGGCTACACCTTC; cdr3_aa: CASRRQPNYGYTF
v_call: TRBV29-1; clone_size: few; j_call: TRBJ1-1; d_call: NA; cdr3_nt: TGCAGCGTCATCCCCCACACGTTGGGGCGCGATACTGAAGCTTTCTTT; cdr3_aa: CSVIPHTLGRDTEAFF
v_call: TRBV6-5; clone_size: once; j_call: TRBJ1-1; d_call: NA; cdr3_nt: TGTGCCAGCAGTCCGTCCGGGGGGCATACTGAAGCTTTCTTT; cdr3_aa: CASSPSGGHTEAFF
v_call: TRBV23-1; clone_size: NA; j_call: TRBJ2-1; d_call: NA; cdr3_nt: TGCGCCAGCAGTCAATTGACTAGGGGCAGTTCGGGGAATGAGCAGTTCTTC; cdr3_aa: CASSQLTRGSSGNEQFF
v_call: TRBV9; clone_size: NA; j_call: TRBJ2-5; d_call: NA; cdr3_nt: TGTGCCAGCAGTTCAGGGATGGGGCGAGGAGAGACCCAGTACTTC; cdr3_aa: CASSSGMGRGETQYF
v_call: TRBV19; clone_size: NA; j_call: TRBJ1-1; d_call: NA; cdr3_nt: TGTGCCAGTAATCCCGACAGCATGAACACTGAAGCTTTCTTT; cdr3_aa: CASNPDSMNTEAFF
v_call: TRBV9; clone_size: NA; j_call: TRBJ1-1; d_call: NA; cdr3_nt: TGTGCCAGCAGCGCCGGACATGAAGCTTTCTTT; cdr3_aa: CASSAGHEAFF
v_call: TRBV7-9; clone_size: NA; j_call: TRBJ1-4; d_call: NA; cdr3_nt: TGTGCCAGCAGCGCCCGGAAGGGAGATAATGAAAAACTGTTTTTT; cdr3_aa: CASSARKGDNEKLFF
v_call: TRBV12-5; clone_size: few; j_call: TRBJ1-1; d_call: TRBD1; cdr3_nt: TGTGCTAGTGGGGGCGAGGGGGCTTGGACTGAAGCTTTCTTT; cdr3_aa: CASGGEGAWTEAFF
v_call: TRBV9; clone_size: NA; j_call: TRBJ1-4; d_call: TRBD1; cdr3_nt: TGTGCCAGCAGCCAGTCCCCGGGACAGGTTAATGAAAAACTGTTTTTT; cdr3_aa: CASSQSPGQVNEKLFF
v_call: TRBV5-6; clone_size: NA; j_call: TRBJ2-2; d_call: NA; cdr3_nt: TGTGCCAGCAGCTTGTATCTAGAACAGGTGGAGCTGTTTTTT; cdr3_aa: CASSLYLEQVELFF
v_call: TRBV5-1; clone_size: once; j_call: TRBJ1-2; d_call: NA; cdr3_nt: TGCGCCAGCAGCTTGGGGTTGGCAGGGCTCCTCTATGGCTACACCTTC; cdr3_aa: CASSLGLAGLLYGYTF
v_call: TRBV10-3; clone_size: NA; j_call: TRBJ1-3; d_call: NA; cdr3_nt: TGTGCCATCAGTGAGTCGAGGACTTCGGCTGGAAACACCATATATTTT; cdr3_aa: CAISESRTSAGNTIYF
v_call: TRBV18; clone_size: NA; j_call: TRBJ1-1; d_call: TRBD1; cdr3_nt: TGTGCCAGCTCACCGGGGACAGATGAAGCTTTCTTT; cdr3_aa: CASSPGTDEAFF
v_call: TRBV5-4; clone_size: NA; j_call: TRBJ2-7; d_call: NA; cdr3_nt: TGTGCCAGCAGCTTTCGGACTACCTACCAAGAGCAGTACTTC; cdr3_aa: CASSFRTTYQEQYF
v_call: TRBV10-3; clone_size: NA; j_call: TRBJ1-3; d_call: NA; cdr3_nt: TGTGCCATCAGTGACCCGGACAGCCGAAACACCATATATTTT; cdr3_aa: CAISDPDSRNTIYF
v_call: TRBV6-5; clone_size: NA; j_call: TRBJ1-2; d_call: NA; cdr3_nt: TGTGCCAGCAGTTTCGTTGGGCCCTCCTATGGCTACACCTTC; cdr3_aa: CASSFVGPSYGYTF
v_call: TRBV3-1/TRBV3-2; clone_size: NA; j_call: TRBJ2-6; d_call: TRBD1; cdr3_nt: TGTGCCAGCAGCCTTGGCGGGACAGGGTTTTCTGGGGCCAACGTCCTGACTTTC; cdr3_aa: CASSLGGTGFSGANVLTF
v_call: TRBV6-4; clone_size: NA; j_call: TRBJ1-4; d_call: NA; cdr3_nt: TGTGCCAGCAGTGACTCTCCAGGGAGGGGCGAAAAACTGTTTTTT; cdr3_aa: CASSDSPGRGEKLFF
v_call: TRBV4-3; clone_size: NA; j_call: TRBJ1-2; d_call: NA; cdr3_nt: TGCGCCAGCAGCCAACAGAAGGGACTCTATGGCTACACCTTC; cdr3_aa: CASSQQKGLYGYTF
v_call: TRBV11-2; clone_size: NA; j_call: TRBJ1-1; d_call: NA; cdr3_nt: TGTGCCAGCAGCTTAGGGGGCCTTGAAGCTTTCTTT; cdr3_aa: CASSLGGLEAFF
v_call: TRBV5-1; clone_size: few; j_call: TRBJ2-7; d_call: TRBD1; cdr3_nt: TGCGCCAGCAGCGGACAGGGGGCCGTGTACGAGCAGTACTTC; cdr3_aa: CASSGQGAVYEQYF
v_call: TRBV11-2; clone_size: NA; j_call: TRBJ1-3; d_call: TRBD1; cdr3_nt: TGTGCCAGCAGCGTCCAGACCCAACAGGGGGCGATCGGAAACACCATATATTTT; cdr3_aa: CASSVQTQQGAIGNTIYF
v_call: TRBV30; clone_size: few; j_call: TRBJ1-4; d_call: NA; cdr3_nt: TGTGCCTGGAGTACAGGGTCTGATGAAAAACTGTTTTTT; cdr3_aa: CAWSTGSDEKLFF
v_call: TRBV19; clone_size: NA; j_call: TRBJ2-3; d_call: TRBD1; cdr3_nt: TGTGCCAGTAGTTTAGGGACAGGGGGGTCAGATACGCAGTATTTT; cdr3_aa: CASSLGTGGSDTQYF
v_call: TRBV6-1; clone_size: NA; j_call: TRBJ1-2; d_call: TRBD1; cdr3_nt: TGTGCCAGCAGTGAAAGTGTGGGACAGGGGGCTTGGGGCTACACCTTC; cdr3_aa: CASSESVGQGAWGYTF
v_call: TRBV5-6; clone_size: NA; j_call: TRBJ1-4; d_call: NA; cdr3_nt: TGTGCCAGCAGCTTGTGGACAGCTAATGAAAAACTGTTTTTT; cdr3_aa: CASSLWTANEKLFF